These 8 T cell receptor beta chains originate from one sample sequenced in a study of cytomegalovirus exposure and HLA in healthy donors. The PCR employed 60 Vbeta primers together with 13 Jbeta primers. Sequencing was performed with immunoSEQ multiplex PCR; in TCRdb, only in-frame clones are kept and a portion is missing. This sample has 150,000 to 200,000 clones, with roughly 71% found just once. The source material was PBMCs. These receptors came from a woman aged 45-60 years in good health and CMV-seropositive.

This clone has just a few counts. The CDR3 DNA reads TGTGCCAGCAGCTTGGGACAGGGGAACTATGGCTACACCTTC. As protein: CASSLGQGNYGYTF. V usage is TRBV5-6 and J usage is TRBJ1-2; 8 nucleotides match TRBD1. Germline CDR1 is SGHDT and CDR2 is YYEEEE. The CDR3 sequence is 14 residues long. V shed 0 bases, J shed 2 bases, and the junction held 0 bases outside the gene matches.

The chain's CDR3 is CASTDGLGETQYF. The CDR3 DNA is TGCGCCAGCACCGACGGACTAGGAGAGACCCAGTACTTC. The gene calls are TRBV10-2 and TRBJ2-5, with 7 bases fitting TRBD2. CDR3 length equals 13 residues. The germline CDR1 and CDR2 sequences are WSHSY and SAAADI. Losses at the gene ends were 7 bases for V and 4 bases for J; bases not matched to a gene: 6.

This chain uses TRBV9 with TRBJ2-5; 11 bases fit TRBD2. Trimming at V came to 1 base and at J to 1 base, leaving 12 bases not matched to a gene. The germline V gene encodes CDR1 SGDLS and CDR2 YYNGEE. This CDR3 region has 19 residues. CDR3 DNA: TGTGCCAGCAGCGTAAGCCTAGCGGGGGGCCCAGCAACCCAAGAGACCCAGTACTTC. It specifies CASSVSLAGGPATQETQYF.

The chain carries TRBV2 and TRBJ2-1; D is possibly TRBD2 (7 bases). This CDR3 comprises 16 residues. CDR1 SNHLY and CDR2 FYNNEI come from the germline V gene. V was cut by 3 bases and J by 10 bases, with 22 bases left in between. DNA for the CDR3: TGTGCCAGCAGTGATCTTCGCGGGGGCCTAGCACGGGAGCAGTTCTTC. This gives the protein CASSDLRGGLAREQFF.

The chain recombines TRBV15 with TRBJ2-5, with D maybe TRBD1 (6 bases). Per the germline V gene, CDR1 is LNHNV and CDR2 is YYDKDF (reference sequence). The CDR3 is 13 residues long. The germline V and J ends were trimmed by 0 bases and 14 bases, with 16 bases remaining between them. The CDR3 sequence: CATSRDQGSGFYF. The CDR3 nucleotides are TGTGCCACCAGCAGAGACCAGGGGAGTGGGTTTTACTTC.

The rearrangement uses TRBV20-1 and TRBJ1-1; D possibly corresponds to TRBD1 (6 bases). Trimming stripped 7 bases from V and 8 bases from J, with 14 bases between. The germline V gene encodes CDR1 DFQATT and CDR2 SNEGSKA (reference sequence). This CDR3 has 11 amino acids. The CDR3 spells CSVAQGREAFF. Here the CDR3 DNA reads TGCAGTGTTGCACAGGGACGCGAAGCTTTCTTT.

The gene calls are TRBV5-1 and TRBJ2-1, with 9 bases fitting TRBD2. J lost 10 bases, V lost 3 bases, and 5 bases had no gene match. There are 13 residues in the CDR3. Per germline, CDR1 SGHRS and CDR2 YFSETQ. CDR3 loop: CASSSSGGSEQFF. CDR3 bases: TGCGCCAGCAGCTCCAGCGGGGGGAGCGAGCAGTTCTTC.

This rearrangement joins TRBV5-1 to TRBJ1-3; TRBD1 matches at 7 bases. The CDR3 is made up of 15 amino acids. V lost 0 bases and J lost 8; bases outside the gene matches: 8. Germline V lookup: CDR1 SGHRS, CDR2 YFSETQ. CDR3 DNA sequence: TGCGCCAGCAGCTTGGGGGCCAGGGGGACAGACACCATATATTTT. It is translated as CASSLGARGTDTIYF.